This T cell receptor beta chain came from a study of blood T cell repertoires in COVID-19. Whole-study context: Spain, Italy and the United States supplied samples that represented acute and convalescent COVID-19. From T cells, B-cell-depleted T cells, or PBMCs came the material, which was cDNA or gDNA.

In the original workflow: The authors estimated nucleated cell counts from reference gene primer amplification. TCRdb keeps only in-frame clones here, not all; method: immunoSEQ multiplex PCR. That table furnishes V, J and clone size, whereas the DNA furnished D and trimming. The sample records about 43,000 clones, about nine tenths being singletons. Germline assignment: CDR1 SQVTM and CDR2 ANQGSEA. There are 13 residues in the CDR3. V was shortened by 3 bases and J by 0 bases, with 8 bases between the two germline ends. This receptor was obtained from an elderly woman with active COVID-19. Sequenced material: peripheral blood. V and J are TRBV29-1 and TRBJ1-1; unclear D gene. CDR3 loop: CSVEGQMNTEAFF. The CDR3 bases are TGCAGCGTTGAGGGCCAGATGAACACTGAAGCTTTCTTT.